This T cell receptor beta chain originates from a study of T cells in tumors after PD-1 blockade. For the study at large: Patients had no prior checkpoint blockade, systemic immunosuppressants, or anti-cancer therapy within 4 weeks. Either cemiplimab 350 mg every 2 weeks or pembrolizumab 200 mg every 3 weeks was given. Daily vismodegib 150 mg continued in a subset of anti-PD-1-treated patients. Findings of the study overall: Peripheral recruitment is suggested, as some novel exhausted tumor clones were in pre-treatment blood.

On this clone: Its antigen is still unknown.

Germline lookup yields CDR1 MGHRA and CDR2 YSYEKL. V shed 6 bases and J 0 bases; nucleotides not matched to a gene: 4. The CDR3 runs to 15 residues. Assay: immunoSEQ multiplex PCR; the TCRdb copy retains only in-frame clones and omits some. The data contain about 59,000 clones, around 80% of them singletons. This specimen was PBMCs, taken before anti-PD-1 treatment. This chain links TRBV4-1 with TRBJ2-7; 11 bases agree with TRBD1. The sequence came from a human donor with basal cell carcinoma. For the CDR3, the DNA is TGCGCCAGCAGAGACGGGACAGGGGGCTCCTACGAGCAGTACTTC. It encodes CASRDGTGGSYEQYF.